The present entry profiles one T cell receptor (beta chain) with its context. The CDR3 has 13 amino acids. V shed 5 bases, J shed 6 bases, and the junction held 6 bases outside the gene matches. Germline assignment: CDR1 SGHNT and CDR2 YENEEA. In the authors' workflow: Amplifying reference gene primers gave estimates of nucleated cell counts. Assay: immunoSEQ multiplex PCR; the TCRdb copy retains only in-frame clones and omits some. D and trimming were read from the DNA, whereas the V and J calls and clone size are those reported in that table. Altogether approximately 190,000 clones are present, 70% to 90% being singletons, with the ten largest covering about 22%. This record comes from a study of blood T cell repertoires in COVID-19. Study-level information: Sites across the United States, Italy and Spain contributed samples from acute and convalescent COVID-19. T cells, B-cell-depleted T cells, or PBMCs supplied cDNA or gDNA.

Sequences were obtained from peripheral blood. The chain links TRBV11-3 to TRBJ2-7; 8 bases are a match to TRBD2. This sequence was found in a man in his 60s with active or convalescent COVID-19. CDR3 protein: CASSPTRGGEQYF. The CDR3 DNA sequence: TGTGCCAGCAGCCCCACCCGGGGGGGCGAGCAGTACTTC.